The entry that follows covers one TCR beta chain sequence. The entry originates in a study of blood T cell repertoires in COVID-19. Trimming cost V 7 bases and J 7 bases, with 16 bases left between them. Germline V gene sequence: CDR1 SGHDN, CDR2 FVKESK. The CDR3 runs to 13 residues. This table comes from immunoSEQ multiplex PCR, and its TCRdb copy is limited to in-frame clones, with some not included. The repertoire holds 200,000 to 300,000 clones, with around 80% as singletons. This receptor was taken from a man aged 35 to 55 who had recovered from COVID-19. The chain joins TRBV14 to TRBJ2-5; tentatively, D is TRBD2 (5 bases). Sample: peripheral blood. CDR3 residues: CASKLAASGTQYF. The DNA of the CDR3 is TGTGCCAGCAAGCTAGCAGCTTCGGGGACCCAGTACTTC.